A single sample is the source of the 28 T cell receptor beta chains below, sequenced in a study of blood T cell repertoires in COVID-19. Measured with immunoSEQ multiplex PCR; TCRdb has only the in-frame clones, and not every one. Of 30,000 to 45,000 clones in the sample, about nine tenths were seen once. Sequenced sample: peripheral blood. The receptors derive from a man aged 45-65 years with active COVID-19.

The genes are TRBV7-9 and TRBJ1-1; weak D call: TRBD1 (6 bases). V was trimmed by 3 bases and J by 1 base, leaving 12 bases between them. This CDR3 region has 15 residues. Germline V gene sequence: CDR1 SEHNR, CDR2 FQNEAQ (reference sequence). The CDR3 nucleotides are TGTGCCAGCAGCTTTACAGGGTTCTCGAACACTGAAGCTTTCTTT. It codes for CASSFTGFSNTEAFF.

The rearrangement joins TRBV7-3 to TRBJ1-2; 7 bases match TRBD1. Germline trimming cut 5 bases from V and 4 bases from J; bases unmatched to any gene: 10. CDR3 size: 15 residues. Germline CDR1 reads SGHTA; CDR2 reads FQGTGA. CDR3 coding DNA: TGTGCCAGCAGCCCTGACAGGGTCGGGTCCTATGGCTACACCTTC. It codes for CASSPDRVGSYGYTF.

This chain joins TRBV6-6 and TRBJ1-5; perhaps TRBD1 as D (5 bases). CDR3 length: 15 residues. V shed 6 bases and J shed 5 bases, with 17 bases lying between them. CDR1 MNHNY and CDR2 SVGAGI come from the germline V gene (reference sequence). Written as DNA, the CDR3 is TGTGCCAGCAGCCGTCGAGAGGAGGGGTATCAGCCCCAGCATTTT. This gives the protein CASSRREEGYQPQHF.

V is TRBV6-2 or TRBV6-3 and J is TRBJ2-4; TRBD1 matches at 8 bases. The germline V gene has CDR1 MNHEY and CDR2 SVGEGT. The CDR3 spans 15 residues. V gave up 6 bases and J gave up 9 bases; unmatched junction bases: 13. CDR3 loop: CASSLTGTGGSIQYF. The CDR3 DNA follows: TGTGCCAGCAGCCTCACCGGGACAGGAGGAAGCATTCAGTACTTC.

The V gene is TRBV6-5, the J gene TRBJ2-2; TRBD1 aligns across 12 bases. This CDR3 is built from 15 residues. Germline V gives CDR1 MNHEY, CDR2 SVGAGI. Trimming at V came to 4 bases and at J to 7 bases, leaving 4 bases not matched to a gene. The CDR3 loop is CASSWDRGRIGELFF. The CDR3 coding sequence is TGTGCCAGCAGTTGGGACAGGGGGCGGATCGGGGAGCTGTTTTTT.

The V gene is TRBV11-3, the J gene TRBJ2-3; 11 positions agree with TRBD2. The V segment lost 4 bases and the J segment 5 bases; nucleotides outside the gene matches: 2. Germline V gene lookup returns CDR1 SGHNT and CDR2 YENEEA. CDR3 size: 14 residues. The CDR3 here is CASSSGTSGDTQYF. In DNA form, the CDR3 reads TGTGCCAGCAGCTCAGGGACTAGCGGAGATACGCAGTATTTT.

The chain combines TRBV7-9 with TRBJ2-2; D not resolved. The CDR3 has 11 amino acids. V lost 4 bases and J lost 10, with 7 bases in between. Germline CDR1 SEHNR, CDR2 FQNEAQ (reference sequence). CDR3 region: CASSSVVELFF. DNA for the CDR3: TGTGCCAGCAGCTCAGTGGTGGAGCTGTTTTTT. The full variable domain, its missing parts supplied by reference TRBV7-9 and TRBJ2-2, is DTGVSQNPRHKITKRGQNVTFRCDPISEHNRLYWYRQTLGQGPEFLTYFQNEAQLEKSRLLSDRFSAERPKGSFSTLEIQRTEQGDSAMYLCASSSVVELFFGEGSRLTVL.

V gene TRBV7-6 combines with J gene TRBJ1-6; D uncertain. Germline CDR1 SGHVS, CDR2 FNYEAQ. Between the trimmed V and J ends, which lost 3 bases and 3 bases, there was a span of 6 bases. This CDR3 comprises 14 residues. CDR3 sequence (DNA): TGTGCCAGCAGCTTCCCGGGCTATAATTCACCCCTCCACTTT. It codes for CASSFPGYNSPLHF.

Concerning this clone itself: At the DNA level, this CDR3 is encoded by other sequences in the same sample as well. The gene calls are TRBV9 and TRBJ2-3, with unresolved D. This CDR3 comprises 14 residues. The V and J ends lost 1 base and 0 bases respectively, with 6 bases between them. The germline CDR1 and CDR2 sequences are SGDLS and YYNGEE. The CDR3 here is CASSVSRSTDTQYF. CDR3 bases: TGTGCCAGCAGCGTAAGCCGAAGCACAGATACGCAGTATTTT. Full variable domain (rest looked up from reference TRBV9 and TRBJ2-3): DSGVTQTPKHLITATGQRVTLRCSPRSGDLSVYWYQQSLDQGLQFLIQYYNGEERAKGNILERFSAQQFPDLHSELNLSSLELGDSALYFCASSVSRSTDTQYFGPGTRLTVL.

This chain joins TRBV7-9 and TRBJ1-4; 9 bases match TRBD1. The CDR3 runs to 16 residues. CDR1 SEHNR and CDR2 FQNEAQ come from the germline V gene (reference sequence). Trimming removed 3 bases from V and 0 bases from J; junction bases left unmatched: 2. In DNA form, the CDR3 reads TGTGCCAGCAGCTTTTGGACAGGGGCAACTAATGAAAAACTGTTTTTT. Protein: CASSFWTGATNEKLFF.

The V gene is TRBV2, the J gene TRBJ1-2, with a weak D call TRBD1 (5 bases). This CDR3 is 13 amino acids long. Germline V gene data show CDR1 as SNHLY and CDR2 as FYNNEI. The V gene lost 11 bases and the J gene lost 6 bases, with 19 bases spanning the gap. The CDR3 loop is CASEQDGGNGYTF. The CDR3 DNA sequence: TGTGCCTCCGAACAAGACGGGGGAAATGGCTACACCTTC.

This chain joins TRBV16 and TRBJ1-6; 7 positions match TRBD1. The V segment lost 5 bases and the J segment 4 bases; nucleotides outside the gene matches: 2. CDR1 and CDR2 (germline): KGHSY, FQNENV. This CDR3 has 14 amino acids. The CDR3 here is CASSGTDYNSPLHF. Here the CDR3 DNA reads TGTGCCAGCAGCGGGACAGATTATAATTCACCCCTCCACTTT.

V usage is TRBV4-3 and J usage is TRBJ2-7, with TRBD2 matching 8 bases. Per germline, CDR1 LGHNA and CDR2 YSLEER. This CDR3 comprises 15 residues. V dropped 6 bases and J dropped 2; count of bases not matched to a gene: 9. CDR3 bases: TGCGCCAGCAGTCCGACAGATAGCGGGGCCTACGAGCAGTACTTC. This codes for CASSPTDSGAYEQYF.

This chain's CDR3 is CASSRGLAGNNEQFF. In DNA form, the CDR3 reads TGTGCCAGCAGCAGGGGACTAGCGGGGAATAATGAGCAGTTCTTC. The chain employs TRBV14 and TRBJ2-1, with TRBD2 identical over 13 bases. V lost 5 bases and J lost 7; bases outside the gene matches: 5. Germline values: CDR1 SGHDN, CDR2 FVKESK. The CDR3 sequence is 15 residues long.

The rearrangement joins TRBV27 to TRBJ1-1; 12 nucleotides align to TRBD1. Germline values: CDR1 MNHEY, CDR2 SMNVEV (reference sequence). V shed 5 bases, J shed 0 bases, and the junction held 4 bases outside the gene matches. This CDR3 region has 16 residues. The CDR3 bases are TGTGCCAGCAGTCCAGGGACAGGGGGCATGAACACTGAAGCTTTCTTT. It specifies CASSPGTGGMNTEAFF.

V usage is TRBV3-1 (or the pseudogene TRBV3-2) and J usage is TRBJ2-1; 7 nucleotides agree with TRBD2. The CDR3 is made up of 13 amino acids. Germline-derived CDR1 and CDR2 are LGHDT and YNNKEL (reference sequence). The J segment lost 8 bases and the V segment lost 4 bases, leaving 5 bases of the junction unmatched. CDR3 sequence: CASSPGGGDEQFF. As DNA, the CDR3 is TGTGCCAGCAGCCCGGGGGGAGGTGATGAGCAGTTCTTC.

This clone was counted a single time. The chain is built from TRBV6-1 and TRBJ2-2; TRBD1 aligns across 7 bases. The J segment lost 0 bases and the V segment lost 4 bases, leaving 5 bases of the junction unmatched. This CDR3 region has 16 residues. Germline V gives CDR1 MNHNS, CDR2 SASEGT. The CDR3 loop reads CASSARGSPNTGELFF. The CDR3 coding sequence is TGTGCCAGCAGTGCCAGGGGGTCCCCGAACACCGGGGAGCTGTTTTTT.

The chain combines TRBV18 with TRBJ2-3, with D uncertain. Germline-derived CDR1 and CDR2 are KGHSH and LQKENI. The CDR3 sequence is 16 residues long. The germline V and J ends were trimmed by 2 bases and 4 bases, with 16 bases remaining between them. The CDR3 is CASSPSNLAESDTQYF. DNA for the CDR3: TGTGCCAGCTCACCATCGAACCTGGCCGAATCAGATACGCAGTATTTT.

V usage is TRBV18 and J usage is TRBJ1-1; 10 bases are a match to TRBD1. CDR3 length: 16 residues. The V and J ends lost 4 bases and 5 bases, in that order; junction bases with no gene match: 10. CDR1 and CDR2 (germline): KGHSH, LQKENI. The CDR3 bases are TGTGCCAGCTCACTAACATCCGACAGGGGGCGGACTGAAGCTTTCTTT. This encodes CASSLTSDRGRTEAFF.

In this sample, this clone turned up once. The chain carries TRBV5-1 and TRBJ1-2; possible D gene TRBD1, 5 bases. The germline V gene encodes CDR1 SGHRS and CDR2 YFSETQ. The ends were cut back, 4 bases at V and 2 bases at J, with 9 bases in the middle. This CDR3 is built from 13 residues. The CDR3 loop is CASSRDWNYGYTF. The CDR3 DNA sequence: TGCGCCAGCAGCCGGGACTGGAACTATGGCTACACCTTC.

J is TRBJ2-6 and V is TRBV3-1 (or the pseudogene TRBV3-2); 7 bases agree with TRBD1. After removal of 8 bases from V and 2 bases from J, the junction contained 6 bases not matched to a gene. From germline, CDR1 is LGHDT and CDR2 YNNKEL (reference sequence). The CDR3 is 15 residues long. CDR3 sequence (DNA): TGTGCCAGCTCAAGGGGGCTCGCTGGGGCCAACGTCCTGACTTTC. Encoded protein: CASSRGLAGANVLTF.

The chain carries TRBV20-1 and TRBJ2-3, with D tentatively TRBD1 (6 bases). The V end was cut by 3 bases, the J end by 1 base, with 11 bases between. Germline V gives CDR1 DFQATT, CDR2 SNEGSKA (reference sequence). The length of the CDR3 is 14 residues. Here the CDR3 reads CSASKGVGTDTQYF. In DNA form, the CDR3 reads TGCAGTGCTAGTAAGGGGGTTGGCACAGATACGCAGTATTTT.

The rearrangement uses TRBV7-3 and TRBJ2-1, with 11 bases that match TRBD2. Germline assignment: CDR1 SGHTA and CDR2 FQGTGA. The CDR3 spans 16 residues. V gave up 4 bases and J gave up 8 bases; unmatched junction bases: 10. Written as DNA, the CDR3 is TGTGCCAGCAGCTCCTTGGGTAGCGGGGGGGCTGATGAGCAGTTCTTC. This gives the protein CASSSLGSGGADEQFF.

This clone has more than one count but fewer than ten. The chain is built from TRBV5-5 and TRBJ2-7; possibly TRBD1 for D (6 bases). V dropped 4 bases and J dropped 3 bases, with 14 bases sitting between them. The CDR3 is 14 residues long. From germline, CDR1 is SGHKS and CDR2 YYEKEE (reference sequence). CDR3 bases: TGTGCCAGCAGCCCAACAACAGGGTTCTACGAGCAGTACTTC. Amino acids: CASSPTTGFYEQYF.

This clone was detected only once. The chain is built from TRBV3-1 (or the pseudogene TRBV3-2) and TRBJ1-1; D gene ambiguous. This CDR3 has 17 amino acids. The V end was cut by 1 base, the J end by 3 bases, with 18 bases between. Germline V lookup: CDR1 LGHDT, CDR2 YNNKEL (reference sequence). CDR3 loop: CASSQAFQALADTEAFF. CDR3 nucleotides: TGTGCCAGCAGCCAAGCCTTCCAGGCGTTAGCGGACACTGAAGCTTTCTTT.

The chain uses TRBV27 and TRBJ1-5, with 7 bases identical to TRBD1. The V gene's germline CDR1 is MNHEY and CDR2 SMNVEV (reference sequence). V shed 6 bases and J 0 bases; nucleotides not matched to a gene: 8. The CDR3 sequence is 16 residues long. The CDR3 is CASSPWDSLSNQPQHF. In DNA form, the CDR3 reads TGTGCCAGCAGCCCCTGGGACAGTCTTAGCAATCAGCCCCAGCATTTT.

The CDR3 DNA reads as TGCGCCAGCAGTGACCGACAGGGTGCCACCGGGGAGCTGTTTTTT. The encoded protein is CASSDRQGATGELFF. The genes are TRBV10-1 and TRBJ2-2; 7 bases match TRBD1. Germline loops: CDR1 WNHNN, CDR2 SYGVQD (reference sequence). This CDR3 is built from 15 residues. V lost 3 bases and J lost 4; bases outside the gene matches: 5.

The count of this clone is one. J is TRBJ2-2 and V is TRBV27, with D possibly being TRBD2 (6 bases). Germline V gene data show CDR1 as MNHEY and CDR2 as SMNVEV (reference sequence). The CDR3 consists of 13 residues. V was trimmed by 6 bases and J by 5 bases, leaving 10 bases between them. The CDR3 bases are TGTGCCAGCAGCCTGGGGGGAACCGGGGAGCTGTTTTTT. It is translated as CASSLGGTGELFF.